The entry that follows covers one T cell receptor beta chain sequence. Its cognate antigen is unknown. From RNA transcripts, TCR beta CDR3 regions were amplified. The primer set for the first-round RT-PCR of the TCR CDR3 was HTBI. Using its own MiXCR run on the multiplex PCR reads, TCRdb lists one record per CDR3 protein. The data contain about 400,000 distinct CDR3 sequences, roughly 14% of them seen just once; the ten biggest clones take up roughly 13%. The V and J ends lost 1 base and 9 bases respectively, with 21 bases between them. The CDR3 has 16 residues. CDR1 and CDR2 (germline): ENHRY, SYGVKD. The entry originates in a study of T cells in Graves' hyperthyroidism and ophthalmopathy. With duration under 3 months, ophthalmopathy was active: Clinical Activity Score at least 3, NOSPECS at least 4. The study's findings and limits: Appearing also in blood were most of the thyroid clonotypes expanded above 0.001.

The sequence was obtained from a man younger than 35 with Graves' ophthalmopathy. The sequenced sample was blood. V and J are TRBV10-3 and TRBJ2-5; tentatively, D is TRBD1 (6 bases). The CDR3 region has the DNA TGTGCCATCAGTGAGTGGGGACAAGGGCAGGTGTCTCCCCAGTACTTC. Translation: CAISEWGQGQVSPQYF.